One and the same sample provided the 21 T cell receptor beta chains below, sequenced in a study of blood T cells in healthy people across ages. A second PCR of 7 to 11 cycles used a sample-barcoded 5' primer and a J-beta primer mix. Each CDR3 protein is one row after TCRdb ran MiXCR on the 5' RACE reads. The table has over a million distinct CDR3 sequences, roughly 43% seen once. What was sequenced was blood. Source of these receptors: a young woman in good health.

This clonotype turned up a few times. This rearrangement joins TRBV6-6 to TRBJ2-7; D not certain. The CDR3 has 16 residues. Trimming took off 0 bases at V and 4 bases at J, with 16 bases between the two ends. Germline V CDR1 and CDR2: MNHNY, SVGAGI (reference sequence). CDR3 in amino acids: CASSYSLRFGSYEQYF. CDR3 in DNA: TGTGCCAGCAGTTACTCACTTCGGTTTGGCTCTTACGAGCAGTACTTC.

The chain links TRBV12-3 or TRBV12-4 to TRBJ2-2, with D maybe TRBD2 (5 bases). CDR3 length: 16 amino acids. V was shortened by 1 base and J by 1 base, with 10 bases between the two germline ends. The CDR3 reads CASSLGSSRNTGELFF. The CDR3 region has the DNA TGTGCCAGCAGTTTAGGGTCTAGCCGGAACACCGGGGAGCTGTTTTTT.

As for this clonotype: The junction and the germline gene differ at one end; a read error may be behind it. The chain has TRBV7-2 and TRBJ2-3; D gene uncertain. Germline assignment: CDR1 SGHTA and CDR2 FQGNSA. The CDR3 runs 14 residues. CDR3 loop: CAGSRSHRTDTQYF. CDR3 coding DNA: TGTGCCGGCAGCCGGTCCCATCGCACAGATACGCAGTATTTT.

The rearrangement uses TRBV24-1 and TRBJ2-6; TRBD1 matches 9 bases. V shed 4 bases and J 0 bases; nucleotides not matched to a gene: 6. Per germline, CDR1 KGHDR and CDR2 SFDVKD. This CDR3 spans 18 amino acids. The CDR3 region is CATSDTGTGSSGANVLTF. CDR3 nucleotides: TGTGCCACCAGTGACACCGGGACAGGGAGCTCTGGGGCCAACGTCCTGACTTTC.

V gene TRBV5-1 combines with J gene TRBJ2-1, with D tentatively TRBD1 or TRBD2 (5 bases each). CDR1 SGHRS and CDR2 YFSETQ come from the germline V gene. V dropped 5 bases and J dropped 8 bases, with 14 bases sitting between them. This CDR3 has 13 amino acids. DNA for the CDR3: TGCGCCAGCAGATTAGCACTGGGGGATGAGCAGTTCTTC. Protein product: CASRLALGDEQFF.

V is TRBV10-3 and J is TRBJ2-6; 8 bases match TRBD1. CDR1 and CDR2 from the germline V gene are ENHRY and SYGVKD. This CDR3 has 14 residues. The trim removed 6 bases at V and 4 bases at J, leaving 2 bases unmatched. CDR3 amino acids: CAIRTGAGANVLTF. CDR3 DNA sequence: TGTGCCATCAGGACAGGGGCCGGGGCCAACGTCCTGACTTTC.

Concerning this clonotype itself: At one of its ends the junction is not consistent with the germline gene, which may arise from a read error. The chain recombines TRBV12-3 or TRBV12-4 with TRBJ2-3, with D possibly TRBD1 on 6 matching bases. CDR3 length: 14 amino acids. CDR3 residues: CPSNRDTSADTQYF. CDR3 nucleotides: TGTCCCAGTAACCGGGACACCAGCGCAGATACGCAGTATTTT.

CDR3 DNA: TGTGCCAGCAGCTTCGGACAGGGCGGCGGCTACACCTTC. Amino acids: CASSFGQGGGYTF. The J gene is TRBJ1-2, the V gene TRBV27, with 8 nucleotides matching TRBD1. The CDR3 totals 13 residues. Per the germline V gene, CDR1 is MNHEY and CDR2 is SMNVEV (reference sequence). Unmatched junction bases numbered 8, after V lost 6 bases and J lost 8 bases.

This clonotype was seen more than once but under ten times. The chain couples TRBV29-1 to TRBJ1-2; D ambiguous. This CDR3 contains 11 residues. Germline V gene lookup returns CDR1 SQVTM and CDR2 ANQGSEA. V was shortened by 5 bases and J by 2 bases, with 6 bases between the two germline ends. CDR3 loop: CSVRGNYGYTF. The DNA for the CDR3 is TGCAGCGTTCGCGGGAACTATGGCTACACCTTC.

This chain's CDR3 is CAISERGTETQYF. The CDR3 region has the DNA TGTGCCATCAGCGAGCGGGGCACAGAGACCCAGTACTTC. J is TRBJ2-5 and V is TRBV10-3; TRBD2 matches at 7 bases. The germline gives CDR1 ENHRY, CDR2 SYGVKD. V trimming: 6 bases; J trimming: 4 bases; junction bases outside the gene matches: 5. This CDR3 spans 13 amino acids.

This clonotype was found a few times. The genes are TRBV9 and TRBJ2-7; D is unresolved. Germline CDR1 SGDLS, CDR2 YYNGEE. Trimming left V 4 bases short and J 5 bases short, with 16 bases between. The CDR3 contains 14 residues. CDR3 amino acids: CASSPRDGSHEQYF. The CDR3 nucleotides read TGTGCCAGCAGCCCCCGCGACGGAAGCCACGAGCAGTACTTC.

The chain carries TRBV29-1 and TRBJ1-1, with 7 nucleotides matching TRBD1. The CDR3 extends over 14 amino acids. The ends lost 6 bases at V and 4 bases at J; junction bases unmatched: 11. CDR1 and CDR2 (germline): SQVTM, ANQGSEA. CDR3 sequence reads: CSVDKTGIVTEAFF. CDR3 nucleotides: TGCAGCGTGGACAAGACAGGGATTGTCACTGAAGCTTTCTTT.

This clonotype was seen more than once but under ten times. This chain connects TRBV5-1 to TRBJ2-1, with 9 bases lining up with TRBD2. CDR1 and CDR2 from the germline V gene are SGHRS and YFSETQ. V lost 3 bases, J lost 9 bases, and 10 bases stayed unmatched. This CDR3 comprises 15 residues. CDR3 nucleotide sequence: TGCGCCAGCAGCTACTTAGCGGGGGACGGGGGTGAGCAGTTCTTC. It encodes CASSYLAGDGGEQFF.

The chain links TRBV20-1 to TRBJ2-7, with TRBD2 matching 14 bases. This CDR3 region has 15 residues. Losses at the gene ends were 5 bases for V and 6 bases for J; bases not matched to a gene: 9. CDR1 DFQATT and CDR2 SNEGSKA come from the germline V gene (reference sequence). CDR3 sequence: CSAESPGLAGAEQYF. The CDR3 nucleotides are TGCAGTGCTGAATCGCCGGGACTAGCGGGGGCCGAGCAGTACTTC.

The chain recombines TRBV5-1 with TRBJ2-1; 12 nucleotides align to TRBD2. This CDR3 has 15 amino acids. With V trimmed by 8 bases and J by 1 base, 4 bases remained unmatched. Germline V CDR1 and CDR2: SGHRS, YFSETQ. The CDR3 loop is CASMGLAGSYNEQFF. CDR3 sequence (DNA): TGCGCCAGTATGGGACTAGCGGGTTCCTACAATGAGCAGTTCTTC.

The chain joins TRBV28 to TRBJ2-3, with D perhaps matching TRBD2 (5 bases). V was clipped by 9 bases and J by 0 bases, with 16 bases between them. There are 15 residues in the CDR3. Germline V lookup: CDR1 MDHEN, CDR2 SYDVKM. CDR3 nucleotides: TGTGCCAGGGGAGCGGTGGGAAATAGCACAGATACGCAGTATTTT. It encodes CARGAVGNSTDTQYF.

The J gene is TRBJ1-6, the V gene TRBV10-3; D is possibly TRBD1 (5 bases). Germline assignment: CDR1 ENHRY and CDR2 SYGVKD. The CDR3 runs 14 residues. The V end lost 6 bases, the J end lost 10 bases, and 16 bases lay between the germline ends. CDR3 protein: CAIRGLTDTSPLHF. The CDR3 coding sequence is TGTGCCATCAGGGGCCTGACAGACACCTCACCCCTCCACTTT.

This chain uses TRBV6-1 with TRBJ1-5; possibly TRBD1 for D (5 bases). Per the germline V gene, CDR1 is MNHNS and CDR2 is SASEGT. Trimming removed 0 bases at V and 6 bases at J, with 9 bases between. The CDR3 is 14 amino acids. The CDR3 DNA follows: TGTGCCAGCAGTGAAGCGGGGGTGAGTCAGCCCCAGCATTTT. Protein: CASSEAGVSQPQHF.

J is TRBJ2-5 and V is TRBV7-9; tentative D call: TRBD1 (5 bases). The CDR3 contains 12 residues. Germline assignment: CDR1 SEHNR and CDR2 FQNEAQ (reference sequence). V was clipped by 1 base and J by 12 bases, with 12 bases between them. Here the CDR3 DNA reads TGTGCCAGCAGCTTAGTTTCTGGGGCGGAGTACTTC. Protein sequence: CASSLVSGAEYF. Drawing the rest from reference TRBV7-9 and TRBJ2-5, the complete variable domain is DTGVSQNPRHKITKRGQNVTFRCDPISEHNRLYWYRQTLGQGPEFLTYFQNEAQLEKSRLLSDRFSAERPKGSFSTLEIQRTEQGDSAMYLCASSLVSGAEYFGPGTRLLVL.

This clonotype was seen many times. The genes are TRBV27 and TRBJ2-1, with D tentatively TRBD1 (5 bases). Germline CDR1 reads MNHEY; CDR2 reads SMNVEV (reference sequence). There are 12 residues in the CDR3. Trimming took 6 bases from V and 6 from J, leaving 9 bases between them. Here the CDR3 DNA reads TGTGCCAGCAGGGAAAGGGGCAATGAGCAGTTCTTC. Translated: CASRERGNEQFF.

This clonotype was counted many times. This chain uses TRBV3-1 with TRBJ2-3; TRBD1 might be the D (7 bases). The V gene's germline CDR1 is LGHDT and CDR2 YNNKEL (reference sequence). The CDR3 runs 18 residues. The V and J ends lost 0 bases and 3 bases respectively, with 19 bases between them. CDR3 amino acids: CASSQDRWGAQGTDTQYF. CDR3 sequence (DNA): TGTGCCAGCAGCCAAGACCGGTGGGGGGCACAGGGGACAGATACGCAGTATTTT.